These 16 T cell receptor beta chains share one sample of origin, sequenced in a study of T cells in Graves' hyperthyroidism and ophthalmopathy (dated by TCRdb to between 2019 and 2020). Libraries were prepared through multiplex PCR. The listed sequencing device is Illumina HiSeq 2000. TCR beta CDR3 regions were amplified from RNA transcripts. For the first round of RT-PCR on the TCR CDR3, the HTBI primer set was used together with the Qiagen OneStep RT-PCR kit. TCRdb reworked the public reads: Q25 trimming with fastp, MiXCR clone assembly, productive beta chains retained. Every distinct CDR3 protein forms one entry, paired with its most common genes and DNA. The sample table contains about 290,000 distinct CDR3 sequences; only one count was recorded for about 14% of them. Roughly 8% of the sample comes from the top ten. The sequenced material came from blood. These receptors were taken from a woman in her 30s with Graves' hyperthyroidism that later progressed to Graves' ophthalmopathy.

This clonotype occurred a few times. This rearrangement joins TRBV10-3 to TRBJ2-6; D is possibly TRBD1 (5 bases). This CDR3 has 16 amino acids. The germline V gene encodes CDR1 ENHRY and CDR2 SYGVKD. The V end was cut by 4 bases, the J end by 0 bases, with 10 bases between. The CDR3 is CAISATGISGANVLTF. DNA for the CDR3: TGTGCCATCAGTGCCACAGGAATCTCTGGGGCCAACGTCCTGACTTTC.

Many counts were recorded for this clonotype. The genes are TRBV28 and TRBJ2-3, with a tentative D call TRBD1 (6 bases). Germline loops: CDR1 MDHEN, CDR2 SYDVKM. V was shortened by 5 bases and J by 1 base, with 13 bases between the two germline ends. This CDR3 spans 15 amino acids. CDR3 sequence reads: CASSPQGSGTDTQYF. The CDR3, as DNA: TGTGCCAGCAGTCCCCAGGGGAGCGGCACAGATACGCAGTATTTT. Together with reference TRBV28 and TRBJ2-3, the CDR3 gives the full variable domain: DVKVTQSSRYLVKRTGEKVFLECVQDMDHENMFWYRQDPGLGLRLIYFSYDVKMKEKGDIPEGYSVSREKKERFSLILESASTNQTSMYLCASSPQGSGTDTQYFGPGTRLTVL.

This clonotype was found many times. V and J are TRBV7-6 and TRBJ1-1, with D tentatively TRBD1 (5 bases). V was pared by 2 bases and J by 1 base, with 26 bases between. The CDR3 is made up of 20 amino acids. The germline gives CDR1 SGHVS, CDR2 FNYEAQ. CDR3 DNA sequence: TGTGCCAGCAGCTTACTCGCCCACCAGGAGGGTTGGGGACCGAACACTGAAGCTTTCTTT. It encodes CASSLLAHQEGWGPNTEAFF.

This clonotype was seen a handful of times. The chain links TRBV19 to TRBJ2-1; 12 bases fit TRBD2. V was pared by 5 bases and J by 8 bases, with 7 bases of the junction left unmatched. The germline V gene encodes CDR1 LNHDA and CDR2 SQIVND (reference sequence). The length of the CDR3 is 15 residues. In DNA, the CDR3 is TGTGCCAGTAGTCCCCTAGCGGGAGGGCCTTATGAGCAGTTCTTC. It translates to CASSPLAGGPYEQFF.

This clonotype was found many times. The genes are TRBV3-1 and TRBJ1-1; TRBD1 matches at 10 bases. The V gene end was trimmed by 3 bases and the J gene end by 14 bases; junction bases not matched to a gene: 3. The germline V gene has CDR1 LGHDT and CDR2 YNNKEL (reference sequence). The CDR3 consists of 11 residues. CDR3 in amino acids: CASSQDRGVFF. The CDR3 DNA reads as TGTGCCAGCAGCCAGGACAGGGGGGTCTTCTTT.

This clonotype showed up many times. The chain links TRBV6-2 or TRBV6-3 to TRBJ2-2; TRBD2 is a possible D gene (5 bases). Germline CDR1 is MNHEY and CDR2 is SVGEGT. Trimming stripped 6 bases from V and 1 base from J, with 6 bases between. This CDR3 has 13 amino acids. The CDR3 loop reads CASRLENTGELFF. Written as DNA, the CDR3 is TGTGCCAGCAGACTAGAGAACACCGGGGAGCTGTTTTTT.

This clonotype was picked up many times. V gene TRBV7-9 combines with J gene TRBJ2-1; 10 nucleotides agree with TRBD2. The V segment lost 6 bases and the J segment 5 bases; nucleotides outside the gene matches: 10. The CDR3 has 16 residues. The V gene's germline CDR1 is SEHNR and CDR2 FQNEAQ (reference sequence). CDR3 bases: TGTGCCAGCAGAGCTACCGGGACTAGCGCGAACAATGAGCAGTTCTTC. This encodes CASRATGTSANNEQFF. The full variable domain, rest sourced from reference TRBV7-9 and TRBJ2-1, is DTGVSQNPRHKITKRGQNVTFRCDPISEHNRLYWYRQTLGQGPEFLTYFQNEAQLEKSRLLSDRFSAERPKGSFSTLEIQRTEQGDSAMYLCASRATGTSANNEQFFGPGTRLTVL.

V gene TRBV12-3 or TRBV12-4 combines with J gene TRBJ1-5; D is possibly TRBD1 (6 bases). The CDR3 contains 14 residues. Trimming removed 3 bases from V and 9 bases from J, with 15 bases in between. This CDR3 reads CASSFPGERVPQHF. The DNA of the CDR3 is TGTGCCAGCAGTTTCCCAGGGGAAAGAGTGCCCCAGCATTTT.

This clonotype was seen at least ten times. CDR3 in amino acids: CASRLDGTSGRGPGELFF. The CDR3 region has the DNA TGTGCCAGCAGGCTAGACGGGACTAGCGGGAGGGGCCCCGGGGAGCTGTTTTTT. The chain combines TRBV13 with TRBJ2-2; 16 positions match TRBD2. Germline-derived CDR1 and CDR2 are PRHDT and FYEKMQ (reference sequence). CDR3 size: 18 residues. Trimming cost V 6 bases and J 6 bases; bases outside gene matches: 10.

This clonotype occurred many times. The CDR3 sequence is CASSLASSSSGNTIYF. CDR3 coding DNA: TGTGCCAGCAGTTTAGCGTCCTCATCCTCTGGAAACACCATATATTTT. The V call is TRBV12-3 or TRBV12-4, the J call TRBJ1-3; D is ambiguous. CDR3 size: 16 residues. With 0 bases removed from V and 0 bases from J, the gap between germline ends came to 9 bases.

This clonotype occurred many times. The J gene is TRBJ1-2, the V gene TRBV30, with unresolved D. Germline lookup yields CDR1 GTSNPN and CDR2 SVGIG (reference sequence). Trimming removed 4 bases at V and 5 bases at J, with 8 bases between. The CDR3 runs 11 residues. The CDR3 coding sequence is TGTGCCTGGACAGTGGGATATGGCTACACCTTC. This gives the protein CAWTVGYGYTF.

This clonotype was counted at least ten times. CDR3 sequence: CSARELAGSSYNEQFF. DNA for the CDR3: TGCAGTGCTAGAGAACTAGCGGGGTCCTCCTACAATGAGCAGTTCTTC. The genes are TRBV20-1 and TRBJ2-1; 10 bases agree with TRBD2. From germline, CDR1 is DFQATT and CDR2 SNEGSKA (reference sequence). There are 16 residues in the CDR3. The junction had 2 bases not matched to a gene; V was cut back by 0 bases and J by 0 bases.

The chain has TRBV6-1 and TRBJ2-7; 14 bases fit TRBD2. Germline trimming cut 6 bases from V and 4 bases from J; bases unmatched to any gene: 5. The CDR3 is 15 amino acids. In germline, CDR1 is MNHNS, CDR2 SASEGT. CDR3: CASSQTSGRVYEQYF. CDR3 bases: TGTGCCAGCAGCCAGACTAGCGGGAGGGTGTACGAGCAGTACTTC.

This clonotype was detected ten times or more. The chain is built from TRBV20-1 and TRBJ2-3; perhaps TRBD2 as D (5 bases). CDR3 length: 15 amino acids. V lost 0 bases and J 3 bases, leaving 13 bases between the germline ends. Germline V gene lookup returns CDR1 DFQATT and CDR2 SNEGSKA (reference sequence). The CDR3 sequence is CSARDRTEATDTQYF. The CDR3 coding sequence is TGCAGTGCTAGAGATCGGACTGAAGCTACAGATACGCAGTATTTT.

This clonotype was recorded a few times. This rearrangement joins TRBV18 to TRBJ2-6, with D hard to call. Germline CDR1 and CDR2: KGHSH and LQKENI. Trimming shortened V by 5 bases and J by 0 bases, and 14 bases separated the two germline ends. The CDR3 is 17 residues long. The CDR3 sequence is CASSTPGSPSGANVLTF. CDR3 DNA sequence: TGTGCCAGCTCAACTCCCGGCTCCCCCTCTGGGGCCAACGTCCTGACTTTC.

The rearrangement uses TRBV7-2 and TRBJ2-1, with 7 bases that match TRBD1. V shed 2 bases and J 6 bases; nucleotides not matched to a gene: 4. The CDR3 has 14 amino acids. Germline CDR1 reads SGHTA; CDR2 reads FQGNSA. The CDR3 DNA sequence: TGTGCCAGCAGCTTAAGGGGACAGCTCAATGAGCAGTTCTTC. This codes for CASSLRGQLNEQFF.